The rows below give T cell receptor beta chains drawn from one sample of a study of siplizumab effects on memory and regulatory T cells. Clones were sequenced by immunoSEQ multiplex PCR, and TCRdb holds only the in-frame ones, with some missing. The sample yields several thousand clones, approximately 54% seen once. The antigens these receptors bind are not known. Sample: CFSE-low (dividing) CD4+ T cells sorted from an allogeneic mixed lymphocyte reaction. All receptors derive from a human donor in good health; the cells came from an allogeneic mixed lymphocyte reaction. CDR3s leave out the opening cysteine and the closing phenylalanine or tryptophan. A row's size may be missing; if present it is once, few, many or a size class.

abundance: few; j_gene: TRBJ1-5; v_gene: TRBV7-2; CDR3aa: ASSSGQAEFQPQH
abundance: -; j_gene: TRBJ2-7; v_gene: TRBV27; CDR3aa: ASSRDRGTYEQY
abundance: -; j_gene: TRBJ2-1; v_gene: TRBV25-1; CDR3aa: ASSEYNPGTAQF
abundance: few; j_gene: TRBJ1-2; v_gene: TRBV30; CDR3aa: AWSANSGYT
abundance: -; j_gene: TRBJ1-5; v_gene: TRBV10-3; CDR3aa: AISPDHTLGQPQH
abundance: few; j_gene: TRBJ2-3; v_gene: TRBV10-3; CDR3aa: AISGLAGTDTQY
abundance: -; j_gene: TRBJ2-3; v_gene: TRBV7-9; CDR3aa: ASSRWGGRSPAIYTQY
abundance: -; j_gene: TRBJ1-1; v_gene: TRBV20-1; CDR3aa: SARDPPEAF
abundance: -; j_gene: TRBJ2-2; v_gene: TRBV7-9; CDR3aa: ASSLDSGTGGELF
abundance: -; j_gene: TRBJ2-7; v_gene: TRBV27; CDR3aa: ASSRSNMASSYEQY
abundance: -; j_gene: TRBJ2-1; v_gene: TRBV19; CDR3aa: ASRRAGGNEQF
abundance: few; j_gene: TRBJ2-1; v_gene: TRBV5-1; CDR3aa: ASSGSTGPSSYNEQF
abundance: -; j_gene: TRBJ1-1; v_gene: TRBV18; CDR3aa: ASSPQDLGLNTEAF
abundance: -; j_gene: TRBJ1-2; v_gene: TRBV5-1; CDR3aa: ASSLDNRPTMGYPYGYT
abundance: -; j_gene: TRBJ2-1; v_gene: TRBV7-2; CDR3aa: ASSLVRRLAPVSEQF
abundance: -; j_gene: TRBJ2-1; v_gene: TRBV19; CDR3aa: ASSIVTGISYNEQF
abundance: -; j_gene: TRBJ2-5; v_gene: TRBV7-9; CDR3aa: ASSEQETQY
abundance: -; j_gene: TRBJ2-2; v_gene: TRBV6-5; CDR3aa: ASSGLRGNTGELF
abundance: -; j_gene: TRBJ2-7; v_gene: TRBV6-6; CDR3aa: ASRSTTGGSYEQY
abundance: few; j_gene: TRBJ2-7; v_gene: TRBV6-5; CDR3aa: ASSPPGQPYEQY
abundance: few; j_gene: TRBJ2-1; v_gene: TRBV5-1; CDR3aa: ASSFFSGVNYNEQF
abundance: -; j_gene: TRBJ2-7; v_gene: TRBV19; CDR3aa: ASSRDRGQREQY